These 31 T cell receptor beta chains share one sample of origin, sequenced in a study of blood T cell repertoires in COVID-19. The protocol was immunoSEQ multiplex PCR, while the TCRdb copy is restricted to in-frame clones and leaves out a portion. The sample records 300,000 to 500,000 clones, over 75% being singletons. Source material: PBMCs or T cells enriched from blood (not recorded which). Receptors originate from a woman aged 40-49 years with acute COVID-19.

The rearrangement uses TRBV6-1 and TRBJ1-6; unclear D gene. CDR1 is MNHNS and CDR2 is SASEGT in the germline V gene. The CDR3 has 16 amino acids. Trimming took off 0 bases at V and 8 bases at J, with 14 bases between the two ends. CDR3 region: CASSEARWERDSPLHF. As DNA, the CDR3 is TGTGCCAGCAGTGAAGCTCGGTGGGAGCGCGATTCACCCCTCCACTTT.

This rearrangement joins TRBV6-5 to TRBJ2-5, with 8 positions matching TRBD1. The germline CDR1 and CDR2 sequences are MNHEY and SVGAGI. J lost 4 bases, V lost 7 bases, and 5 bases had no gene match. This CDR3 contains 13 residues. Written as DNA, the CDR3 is TGTGCCAGCAAGAAACAGGGGGTAGAGACCCAGTACTTC. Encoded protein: CASKKQGVETQYF.

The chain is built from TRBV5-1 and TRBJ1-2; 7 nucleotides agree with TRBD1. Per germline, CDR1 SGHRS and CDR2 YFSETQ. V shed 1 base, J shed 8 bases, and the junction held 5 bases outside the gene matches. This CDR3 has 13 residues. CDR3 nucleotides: TGCGCCAGCAGCTTGAAACAGGGGACAGGCTACACCTTC. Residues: CASSLKQGTGYTF.

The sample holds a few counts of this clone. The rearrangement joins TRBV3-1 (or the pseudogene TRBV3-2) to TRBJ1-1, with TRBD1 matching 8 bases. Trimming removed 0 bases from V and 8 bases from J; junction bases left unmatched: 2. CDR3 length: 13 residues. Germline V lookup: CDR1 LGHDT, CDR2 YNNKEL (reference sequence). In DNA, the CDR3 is TGTGCCAGCAGCCAAGATAACAGGGGGGAAGCTTTCTTT. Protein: CASSQDNRGEAFF.

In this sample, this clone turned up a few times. As DNA, the CDR3 is TGTGCCACCAGTTTGGGACAACACAATGAGCAGTTCTTC. This translates into CATSLGQHNEQFF. This rearrangement joins TRBV24-1 to TRBJ2-1, with D possibly matching TRBD1 (6 bases). Trimming removed 6 bases from V and 5 bases from J, with 10 bases in between. Germline lookup yields CDR1 KGHDR and CDR2 SFDVKD. The CDR3 is made up of 13 amino acids.

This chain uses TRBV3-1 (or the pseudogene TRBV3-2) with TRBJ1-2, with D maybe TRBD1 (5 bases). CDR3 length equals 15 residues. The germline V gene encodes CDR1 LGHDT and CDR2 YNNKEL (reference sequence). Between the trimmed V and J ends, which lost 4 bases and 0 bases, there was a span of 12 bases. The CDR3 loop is CASSPSGLPNYGYTF. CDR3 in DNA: TGTGCCAGCAGCCCCTCGGGACTTCCTAACTATGGCTACACCTTC.

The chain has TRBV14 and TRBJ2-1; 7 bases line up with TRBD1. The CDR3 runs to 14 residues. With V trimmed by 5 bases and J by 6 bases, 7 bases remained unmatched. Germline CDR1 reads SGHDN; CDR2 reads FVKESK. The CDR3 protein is CASSFGQVLNEQFF. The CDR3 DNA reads TGTGCCAGCAGCTTCGGACAGGTGCTCAATGAGCAGTTCTTC. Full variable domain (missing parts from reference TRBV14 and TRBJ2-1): EAGVTQFPSHSVIEKGQTVTLRCDPISGHDNLYWYRRVMGKEIKFLLHFVKESKQDESGMPNNRFLAERTGGTYSTLKVQPAELEDSGVYFCASSFGQVLNEQFFGPGTRLTVL.

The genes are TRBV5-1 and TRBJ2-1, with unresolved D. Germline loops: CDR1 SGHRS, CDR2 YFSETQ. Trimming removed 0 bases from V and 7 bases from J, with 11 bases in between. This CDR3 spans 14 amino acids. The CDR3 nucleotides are TGCGCCAGCAGCTTGGTGATGGTAGAGAATGAGCAGTTCTTC. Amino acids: CASSLVMVENEQFF.

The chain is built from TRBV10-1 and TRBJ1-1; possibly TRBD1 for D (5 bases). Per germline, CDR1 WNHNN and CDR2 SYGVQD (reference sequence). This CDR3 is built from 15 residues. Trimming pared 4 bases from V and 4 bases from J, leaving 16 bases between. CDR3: CASSVSREGVTEAFF. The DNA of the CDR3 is TGCGCCAGCAGTGTATCCAGGGAAGGGGTCACTGAAGCTTTCTTT.

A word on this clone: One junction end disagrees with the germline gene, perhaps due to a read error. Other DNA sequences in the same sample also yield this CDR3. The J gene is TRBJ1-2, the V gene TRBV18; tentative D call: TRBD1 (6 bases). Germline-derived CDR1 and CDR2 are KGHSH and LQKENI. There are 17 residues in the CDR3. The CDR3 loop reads CASSPSMWGPLNYGYTF. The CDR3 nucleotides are TGTGCCAGCTCACCAAGCATGTGGGGGCCCCTTAACTATGGCTACACTTTC.

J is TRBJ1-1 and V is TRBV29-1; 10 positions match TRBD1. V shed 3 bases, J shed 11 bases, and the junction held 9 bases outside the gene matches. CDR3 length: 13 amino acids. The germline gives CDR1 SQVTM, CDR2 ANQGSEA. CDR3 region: CSVEGDRGLGAFF. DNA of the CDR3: TGCAGCGTTGAGGGGGACAGGGGCCTGGGGGCTTTCTTT.

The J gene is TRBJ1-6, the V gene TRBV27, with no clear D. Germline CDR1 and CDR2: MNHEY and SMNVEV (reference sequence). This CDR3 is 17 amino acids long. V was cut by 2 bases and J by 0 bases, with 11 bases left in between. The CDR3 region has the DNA TGTGCCAGCAGTTTAATCGCTGGGAGCTCCTATAATTCACCCCTCCACTTT. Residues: CASSLIAGSSYNSPLHF.

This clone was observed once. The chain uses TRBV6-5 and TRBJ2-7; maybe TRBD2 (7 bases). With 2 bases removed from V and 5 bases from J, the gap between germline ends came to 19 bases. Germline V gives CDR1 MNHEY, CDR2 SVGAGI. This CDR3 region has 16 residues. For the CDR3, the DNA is TGTGCCAGCAGTTACCAATCGAGGGGGGGGCGGCACGAGCAGTACTTC. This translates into CASSYQSRGGRHEQYF.

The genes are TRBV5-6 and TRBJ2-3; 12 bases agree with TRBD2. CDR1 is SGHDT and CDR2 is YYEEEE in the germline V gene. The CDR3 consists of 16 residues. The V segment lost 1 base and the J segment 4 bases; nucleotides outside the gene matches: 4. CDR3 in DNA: TGTGCCAGCAGCTTGAGGACTAGCGGGGCGGCAGATACGCAGTATTTT. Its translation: CASSLRTSGAADTQYF.

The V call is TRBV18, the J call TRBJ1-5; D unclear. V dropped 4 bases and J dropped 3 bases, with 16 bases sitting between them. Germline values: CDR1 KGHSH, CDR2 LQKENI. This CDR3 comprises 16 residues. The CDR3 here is CASSLYEPSNNQPQHF. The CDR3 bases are TGTGCCAGCTCACTATACGAGCCTAGTAACAATCAGCCCCAGCATTTT.

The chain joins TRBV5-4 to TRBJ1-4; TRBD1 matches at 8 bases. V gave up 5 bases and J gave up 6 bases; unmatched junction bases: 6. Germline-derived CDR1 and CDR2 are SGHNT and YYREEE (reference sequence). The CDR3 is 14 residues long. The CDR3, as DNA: TGTGCCAGCAGATCAGGGGGCGACGATGAAAAACTGTTTTTT. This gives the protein CASRSGGDDEKLFF.

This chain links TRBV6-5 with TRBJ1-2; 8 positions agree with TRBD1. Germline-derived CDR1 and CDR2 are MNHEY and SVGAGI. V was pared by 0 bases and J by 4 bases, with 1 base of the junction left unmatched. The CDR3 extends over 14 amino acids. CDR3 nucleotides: TGTGCCAGCAGTTACTCAGACAGGGGCTATGGCTACACCTTC. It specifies CASSYSDRGYGYTF.

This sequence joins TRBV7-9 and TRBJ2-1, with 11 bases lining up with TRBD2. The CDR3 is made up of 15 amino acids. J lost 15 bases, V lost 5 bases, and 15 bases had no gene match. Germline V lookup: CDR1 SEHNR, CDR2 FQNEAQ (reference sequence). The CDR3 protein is CASSATTSGGGERFF. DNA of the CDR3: TGTGCCAGCAGCGCCACTACTAGCGGGGGAGGCGAAAGGTTCTTC.

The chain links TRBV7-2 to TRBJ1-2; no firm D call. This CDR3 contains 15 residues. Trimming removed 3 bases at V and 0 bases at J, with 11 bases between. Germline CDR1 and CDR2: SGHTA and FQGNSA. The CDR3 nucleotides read TGTGCCAGCAGCTTCGCGGAGACCTCTAACTATGGCTACACCTTC. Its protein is CASSFAETSNYGYTF.

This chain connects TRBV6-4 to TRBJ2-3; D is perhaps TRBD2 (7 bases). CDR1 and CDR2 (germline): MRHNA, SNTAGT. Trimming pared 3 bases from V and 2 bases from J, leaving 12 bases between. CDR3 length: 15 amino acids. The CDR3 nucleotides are TGTGCCAGCAGTGAGAGGGGGGGAGTCACAGATACGCAGTATTTT. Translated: CASSERGGVTDTQYF.

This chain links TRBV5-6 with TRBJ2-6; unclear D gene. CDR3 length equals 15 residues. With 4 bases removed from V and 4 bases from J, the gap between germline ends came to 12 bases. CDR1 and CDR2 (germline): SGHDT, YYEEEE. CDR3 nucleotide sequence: TGTGCCAGCAGCCCCCTTTTGTCCGGGGCCAACGTCCTGACTTTC. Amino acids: CASSPLLSGANVLTF.

In DNA form, the CDR3 reads TGTGCCAGCAGCGTAGCGGGGGCAGAGACCCAGTACTTC. Translation gives CASSVAGAETQYF. The gene calls are TRBV6-5 and TRBJ2-5; 9 positions agree with TRBD2. The CDR3 is made up of 13 amino acids. Trimming took 6 bases from V and 4 from J; bases not matched to a gene: 3. In germline, CDR1 is MNHEY, CDR2 SVGAGI.

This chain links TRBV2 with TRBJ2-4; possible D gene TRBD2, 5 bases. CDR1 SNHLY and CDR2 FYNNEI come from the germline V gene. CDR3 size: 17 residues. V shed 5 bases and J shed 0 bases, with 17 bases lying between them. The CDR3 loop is CASSPLSGYVAKNIQYF. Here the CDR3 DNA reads TGTGCCAGCAGTCCCTTAAGCGGATATGTAGCCAAAAACATTCAGTACTTC.

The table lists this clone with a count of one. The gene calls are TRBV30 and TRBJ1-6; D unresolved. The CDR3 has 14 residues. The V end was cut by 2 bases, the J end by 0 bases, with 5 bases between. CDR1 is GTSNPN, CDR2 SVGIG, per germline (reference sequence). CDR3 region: CAWSPSSYNSPLHF. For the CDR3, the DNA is TGTGCCTGGAGTCCGAGCTCCTATAATTCACCCCTCCACTTT.

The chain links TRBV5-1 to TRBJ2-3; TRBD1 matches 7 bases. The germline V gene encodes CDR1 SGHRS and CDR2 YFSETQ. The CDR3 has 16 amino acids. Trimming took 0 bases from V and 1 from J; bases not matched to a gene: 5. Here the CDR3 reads CASSLGRGLRTDTQYF. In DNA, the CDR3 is TGCGCCAGCAGCTTGGGAAGGGGGCTGCGCACAGATACGCAGTATTTT.

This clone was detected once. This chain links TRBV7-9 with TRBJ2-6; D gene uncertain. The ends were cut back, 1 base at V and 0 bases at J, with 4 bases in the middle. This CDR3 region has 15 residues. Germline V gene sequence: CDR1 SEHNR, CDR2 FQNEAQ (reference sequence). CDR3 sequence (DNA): TGTGCCAGCAGCTTAGTCGGCTCTGGGGCCAACGTCCTGACTTTC. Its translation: CASSLVGSGANVLTF.

CDR3 nucleotides: TGTGCCAGCAGTCCACGGGACAGTAATGAGCAGTTCTTC. Its protein is CASSPRDSNEQFF. The chain couples TRBV6-5 to TRBJ2-1; 7 nucleotides align to TRBD1. With V trimmed by 5 bases and J by 7 bases, 5 bases remained unmatched. Per germline, CDR1 MNHEY and CDR2 SVGAGI. The CDR3 length is 13 residues.

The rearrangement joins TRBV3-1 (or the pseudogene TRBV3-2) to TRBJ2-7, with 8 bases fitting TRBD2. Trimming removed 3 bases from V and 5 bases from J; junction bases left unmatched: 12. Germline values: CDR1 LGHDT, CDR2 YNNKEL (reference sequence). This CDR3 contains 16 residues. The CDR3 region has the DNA TGTGCCAGCAGCCACGCACCGGGACTAGGAAACCACGAGCAGTACTTC. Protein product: CASSHAPGLGNHEQYF.

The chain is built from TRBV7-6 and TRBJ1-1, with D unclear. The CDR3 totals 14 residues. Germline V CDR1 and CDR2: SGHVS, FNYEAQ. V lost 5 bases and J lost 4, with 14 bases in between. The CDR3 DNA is TGTGCCAGCAGCGATGAAGCCGCGGGCACTGAAGCTTTCTTT. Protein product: CASSDEAAGTEAFF.

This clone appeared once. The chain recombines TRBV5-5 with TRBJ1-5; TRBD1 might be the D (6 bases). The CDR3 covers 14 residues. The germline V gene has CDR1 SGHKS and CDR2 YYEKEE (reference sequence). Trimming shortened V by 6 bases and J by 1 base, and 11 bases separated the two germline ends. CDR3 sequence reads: CASTEGVSNQPQHF. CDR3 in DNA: TGTGCCAGCACCGAGGGGGTAAGCAATCAGCCCCAGCATTTT.

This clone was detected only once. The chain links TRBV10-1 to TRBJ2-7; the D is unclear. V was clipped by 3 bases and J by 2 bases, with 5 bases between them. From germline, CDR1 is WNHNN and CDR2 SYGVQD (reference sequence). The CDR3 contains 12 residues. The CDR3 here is CASSDGPYEQYF. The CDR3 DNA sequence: TGCGCCAGCAGTGATGGGCCCTACGAGCAGTACTTC.